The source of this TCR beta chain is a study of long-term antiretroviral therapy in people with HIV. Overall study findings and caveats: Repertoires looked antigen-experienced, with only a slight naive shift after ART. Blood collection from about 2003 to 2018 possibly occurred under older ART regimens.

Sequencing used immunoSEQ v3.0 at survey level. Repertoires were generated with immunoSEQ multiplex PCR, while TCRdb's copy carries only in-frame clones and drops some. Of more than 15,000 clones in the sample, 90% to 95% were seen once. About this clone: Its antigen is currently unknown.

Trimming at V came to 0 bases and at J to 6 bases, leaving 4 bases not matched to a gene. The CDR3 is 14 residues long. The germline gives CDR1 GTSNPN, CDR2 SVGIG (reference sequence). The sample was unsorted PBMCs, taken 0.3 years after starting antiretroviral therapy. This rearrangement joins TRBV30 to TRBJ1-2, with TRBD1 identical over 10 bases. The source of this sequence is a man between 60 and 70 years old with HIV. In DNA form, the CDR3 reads TGTGCCTGGAGTGTACGGACAGGGGGGAATGGCTACACCTTC. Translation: CAWSVRTGGNGYTF.